The rows below give T cell receptor beta chains drawn from one sample of a study of identical twins. TCRdb independently ran MiXCR on the 5' RACE reads; one entry per CDR3 protein. The table includes around 960,000 distinct CDR3 sequences, over 9% detected once. This same sample was also taken into another study, of yellow fever vaccine responses in identical twins.

The sample taken for sequencing was PBMCs. The receptors stem from a woman under 30 in good health. Both conserved end residues are part of each CDR3. The D gene is left open where the match is weak.

NA,TRBJ2-5,TRBV12-3/TRBV12-4,CASRLGPLQETQYF
NA,TRBJ1-5,TRBV2,CASSLEMKGNQPQHF
NA,TRBJ2-1,TRBV6-1,CASGRSSKANEQFF
NA,TRBJ2-3,TRBV11-2,CASSLALGGTGTDTQYF
NA,TRBJ2-2,TRBV12-3/TRBV12-4,CASSPLAELFF
TRBD2,TRBJ2-1,TRBV15,CATSRDRLAGASEFF
NA,TRBJ1-1,TRBV7-9,CASSRGGANTEAFF
NA,TRBJ2-7,TRBV4-2,CASSQDIIATKSSYEQYF
NA,TRBJ2-7,TRBV12-5,CASGSPGVVTYEQYF
NA,TRBJ2-1,TRBV27,CASKTRLGLNEQFF
NA,TRBJ2-1,TRBV3-1,CASSQGAGNNEQFF
NA,TRBJ2-2,TRBV5-1,CASSLSLVGVELVNTGELFF
NA,TRBJ1-1,TRBV2,CASRRVTEAFF
NA,TRBJ2-7,TRBV28,CASSSPGWEPWDF
NA,TRBJ1-5,TRBV24-1,CATSDPTGGNQPQHF
NA,TRBJ1-1,TRBV10-3,CAISDGVNTEAFF
NA,TRBJ2-6,TRBV18,CASSPPGTNVLTF
NA,TRBJ1-5,TRBV19,CASSRTPTGQPQHF
NA,TRBJ1-2,TRBV4-2,CASSQDRQGGYTF
NA,TRBJ2-3,TRBV2,CASSGAGLSTDTQYF
TRBD2,TRBJ2-5,TRBV29-1,CSVALAGRRETQYF
NA,TRBJ2-5,TRBV10-3,CAISETQNGEETQYF
TRBD2,TRBJ2-2,TRBV25-1,CASSEYSGRINTGELFF
TRBD1,TRBJ1-5,TRBV6-2/TRBV6-3,CASSPPWYRGGQPQHF
NA,TRBJ1-4,TRBV2,CASKERGEKLFF
TRBD1,TRBJ2-1,TRBV4-1,CASSPKRQGSSYNEQFF
NA,TRBJ1-2,TRBV10-3,CAIGDTNYGYTF
NA,TRBJ2-5,TRBV7-9,CASSPGHTQETQYF
TRBD2,TRBJ2-1,TRBV20-1,CSARDLGERGQFF
NA,TRBJ2-4,TRBV29-1,CSFQPGLSNIQYF
NA,TRBJ2-1,TRBV24-1,CATSDPGQNFNNEQFF